This paragraph reports one TCR beta chain. What it recognizes is unknown. This record belongs to a study of cytomegalovirus exposure and HLA in healthy donors. Study-wide points: For most TCR sequences rarity was the rule, although some public TCRs occurred in many donors. In a later analysis, about 17,000 TCR beta sequences were associated with HLA alleles at 0.05 false discovery rate. The study flagged approximately 180 TCR beta chains as cytomegalovirus-associated. Excluded were some V segments that proved indistinguishable, including TRBV6-2 and TRBV6-3.

PCR employed 60 Vbeta and 13 Jbeta primers. The assay was immunoSEQ multiplex PCR, and TCRdb's table has in-frame clones only and misses some. The repertoire consists of about 160,000 clones, with around 86% occurring once and the leading ten covering under 1%. J lost 4 bases, V lost 5 bases, and 7 bases had no gene match. Germline V gene data show CDR1 as MNHEY and CDR2 as SMNVEV (reference sequence). CDR3 size: 15 residues. The chain recombines TRBV27 with TRBJ2-2, with 7 bases aligning to TRBD1. The specimen sequenced was PBMCs. This sequence originates from a girl aged 2 to 9 in good health and CMV-seropositive. The CDR3 reads CASSPWDSGTGELFF. The DNA of the CDR3 is TGTGCCAGCAGTCCCTGGGACAGCGGCACCGGGGAGCTGTTTTTT.